The clone carrying this T cell receptor (beta chain) was seen a few times. What it recognizes is unknown. These data are taken from a study of cytomegalovirus exposure and HLA in healthy donors. Overall study findings and caveats: TCR beta chains numbering some 160 were designated cytomegalovirus-associated. Sequencing likely produced, as an artifact, a cluster of highly shared sequence variants. In an earlier analysis, most TCR beta V segments were productive about 90% or about 30% of the time.

It was with 60 Vbeta and 13 Jbeta primers that the PCR ran. Authors' analysis steps: The authors later counted roughly 79 million unique TCR beta chains, 9 million to 14 million of them shared. Measured with immunoSEQ multiplex PCR; TCRdb has only the in-frame clones, and not every one. V, J and clone size derive from that table, while D and trimming were established from the DNA sequence. The profile shows about 200,000 clones, around 82% of them singletons. Germline lookup yields CDR1 SGHTA and CDR2 FQGNSA. The CDR3 runs 14 residues. The V end was cut by 2 bases, the J end by 1 base, with 7 bases between.

The receptor was isolated from a woman aged 25 to 39 in good health and CMV-seronegative. The chain recombines TRBV7-2 with TRBJ2-3; D call uncertain. Sequenced input: PBMCs. The chain's CDR3 is CASSLFPGTDTQYF. The DNA for the CDR3 is TGTGCCAGCAGCTTATTTCCGGGCACAGATACGCAGTATTTT.